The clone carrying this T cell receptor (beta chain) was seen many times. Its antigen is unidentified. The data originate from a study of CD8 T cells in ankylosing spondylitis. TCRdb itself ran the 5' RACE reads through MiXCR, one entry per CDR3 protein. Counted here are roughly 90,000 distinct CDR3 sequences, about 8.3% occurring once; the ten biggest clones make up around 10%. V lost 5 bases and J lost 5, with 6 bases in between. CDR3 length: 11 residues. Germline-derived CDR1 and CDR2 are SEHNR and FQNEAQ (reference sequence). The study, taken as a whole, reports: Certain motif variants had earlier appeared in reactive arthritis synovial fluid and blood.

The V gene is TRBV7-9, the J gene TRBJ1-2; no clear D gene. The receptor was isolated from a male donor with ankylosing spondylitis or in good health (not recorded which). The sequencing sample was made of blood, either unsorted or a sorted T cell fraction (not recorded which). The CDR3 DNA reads TGTGCCAGCAGCCTGGAGTATGGCTACACCTTC. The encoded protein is CASSLEYGYTF. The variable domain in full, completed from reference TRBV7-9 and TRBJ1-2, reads DTGVSQNPRHKITKRGQNVTFRCDPISEHNRLYWYRQTLGQGPEFLTYFQNEAQLEKSRLLSDRFSAERPKGSFSTLEIQRTEQGDSAMYLCASSLEYGYTFGSGTRLTVV.